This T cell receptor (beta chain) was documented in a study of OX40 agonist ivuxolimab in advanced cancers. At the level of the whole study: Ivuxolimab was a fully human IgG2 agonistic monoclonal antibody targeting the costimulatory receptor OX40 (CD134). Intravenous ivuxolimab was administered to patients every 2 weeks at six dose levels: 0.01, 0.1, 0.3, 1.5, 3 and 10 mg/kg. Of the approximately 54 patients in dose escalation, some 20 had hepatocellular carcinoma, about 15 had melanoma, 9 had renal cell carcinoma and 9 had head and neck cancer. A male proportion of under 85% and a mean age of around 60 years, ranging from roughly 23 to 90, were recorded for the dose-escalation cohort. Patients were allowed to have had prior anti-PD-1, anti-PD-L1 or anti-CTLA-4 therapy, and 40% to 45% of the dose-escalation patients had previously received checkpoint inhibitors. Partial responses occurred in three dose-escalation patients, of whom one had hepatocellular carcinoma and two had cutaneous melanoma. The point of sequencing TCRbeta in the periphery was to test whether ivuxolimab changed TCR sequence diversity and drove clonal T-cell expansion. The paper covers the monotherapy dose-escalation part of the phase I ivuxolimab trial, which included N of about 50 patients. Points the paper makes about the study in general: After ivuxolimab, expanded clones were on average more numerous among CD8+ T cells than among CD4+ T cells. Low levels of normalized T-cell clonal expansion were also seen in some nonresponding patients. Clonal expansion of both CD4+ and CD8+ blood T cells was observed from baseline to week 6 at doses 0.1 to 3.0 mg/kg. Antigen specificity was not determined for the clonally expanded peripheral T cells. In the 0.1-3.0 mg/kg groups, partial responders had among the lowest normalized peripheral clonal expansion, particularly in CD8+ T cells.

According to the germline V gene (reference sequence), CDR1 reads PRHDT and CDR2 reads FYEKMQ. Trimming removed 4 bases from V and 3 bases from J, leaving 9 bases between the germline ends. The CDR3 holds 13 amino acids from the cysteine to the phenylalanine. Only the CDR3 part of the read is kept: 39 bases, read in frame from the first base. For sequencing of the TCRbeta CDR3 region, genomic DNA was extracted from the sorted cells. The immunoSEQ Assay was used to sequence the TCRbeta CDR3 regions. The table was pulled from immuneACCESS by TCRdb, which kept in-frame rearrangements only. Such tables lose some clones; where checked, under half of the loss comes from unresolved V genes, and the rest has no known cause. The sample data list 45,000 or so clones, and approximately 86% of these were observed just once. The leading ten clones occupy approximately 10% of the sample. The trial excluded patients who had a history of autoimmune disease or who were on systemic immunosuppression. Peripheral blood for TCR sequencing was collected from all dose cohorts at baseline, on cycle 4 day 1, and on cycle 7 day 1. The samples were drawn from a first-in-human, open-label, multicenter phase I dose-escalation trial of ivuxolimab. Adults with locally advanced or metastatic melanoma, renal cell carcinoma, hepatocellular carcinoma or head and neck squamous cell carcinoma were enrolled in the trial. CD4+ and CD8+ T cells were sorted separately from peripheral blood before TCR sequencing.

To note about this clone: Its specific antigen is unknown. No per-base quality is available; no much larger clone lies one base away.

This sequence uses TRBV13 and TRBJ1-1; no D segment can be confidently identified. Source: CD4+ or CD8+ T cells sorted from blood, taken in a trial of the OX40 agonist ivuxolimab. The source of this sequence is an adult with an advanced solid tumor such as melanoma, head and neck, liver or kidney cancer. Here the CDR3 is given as CASSSGGDTEAFF. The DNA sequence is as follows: TGTGCCAGCAGCTCCGGTGGGGACACTGAAGCTTTCTTT. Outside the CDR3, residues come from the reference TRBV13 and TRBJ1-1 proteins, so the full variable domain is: AAGVIQSPRHLIKEKRETATLKCYPIPRHDTVYWYQQGPGQDPQFLISFYEKMQSDKGSIPDRFSAQQFSDYHSELNMSSLELGDSALYFCASSSGGDTEAFFGQGTRLTVV.